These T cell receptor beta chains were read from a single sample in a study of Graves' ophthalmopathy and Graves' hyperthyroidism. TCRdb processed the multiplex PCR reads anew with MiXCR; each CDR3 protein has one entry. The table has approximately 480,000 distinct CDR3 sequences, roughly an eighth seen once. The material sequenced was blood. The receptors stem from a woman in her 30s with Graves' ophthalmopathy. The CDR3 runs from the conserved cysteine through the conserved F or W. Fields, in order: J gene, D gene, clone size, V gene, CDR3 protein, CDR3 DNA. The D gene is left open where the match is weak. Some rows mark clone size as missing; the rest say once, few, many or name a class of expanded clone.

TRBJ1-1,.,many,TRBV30,CAWREETEAFF,TGTGCCTGGAGGGAGGAAACTGAAGCTTTCTTT
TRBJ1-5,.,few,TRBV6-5,CASSISDRLNQPQHF,TGTGCCAGCAGTATATCGGACCGATTAAATCAGCCCCAGCATTTT
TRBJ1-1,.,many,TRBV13,CASSGLRERRARTEAFF,TGTGCCAGCAGCGGACTCCGGGAGAGACGTGCGAGGACTGAAGCTTTCTTT
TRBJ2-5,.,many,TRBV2,CASGEGPRETQYF,TGTGCCAGCGGTGAGGGGCCGCGAGAGACCCAGTACTTC
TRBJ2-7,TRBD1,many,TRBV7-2,CASSLVTGGFYEQYF,TGTGCCAGCAGCTTAGTGACAGGGGGATTCTACGAGCAGTACTTC
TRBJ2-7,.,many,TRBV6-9,CASSYSKEAHYEQYF,TGTGCCAGCAGTTATTCGAAGGAGGCTCACTACGAGCAGTACTTC
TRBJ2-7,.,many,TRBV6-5,CASSYAGSGEQYF,TGTGCCAGCAGTTACGCAGGGAGCGGCGAGCAGTACTTC
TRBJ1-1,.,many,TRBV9,CASRLDSSNTEAFF,TGTGCCAGCAGGCTGGACAGCTCGAACACTGAAGCTTTCTTT
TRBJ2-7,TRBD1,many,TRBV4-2,CASSQDRDSLNSYEQYF,TGTGCCAGCAGCCAAGACCGGGACAGCTTAAATTCCTACGAGCAGTACTTC
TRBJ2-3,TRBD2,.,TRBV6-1,CASSERRREVADTQYF,TGTGCCAGCAGTGAACGGCGGCGGGAGGTGGCAGATACGCAGTATTTT
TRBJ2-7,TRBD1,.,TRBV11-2,CASSWTTGASTYEQYF,TGTGCCAGCAGCTGGACGACAGGGGCGAGTACCTACGAGCAGTACTTC
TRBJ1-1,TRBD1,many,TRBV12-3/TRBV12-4,CASRTGRNTEAFF,TGTGCCAGCAGGACAGGGAGAAACACTGAAGCTTTCTTT
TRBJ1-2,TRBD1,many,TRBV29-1,CSVGTGWTRGYGYTF,TGCAGCGTTGGGACAGGCTGGACCCGAGGCTATGGCTACACCTTC
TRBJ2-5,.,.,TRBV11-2,CASSATPRGETQYF,TGTGCCAGCAGCGCGACCCCGAGGGGAGAGACCCAGTACTTC
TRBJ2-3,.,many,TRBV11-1,CASSTTGLPTDTQYF,TGTGCCAGCAGCACCACGGGACTGCCCACAGATACGCAGTATTTT
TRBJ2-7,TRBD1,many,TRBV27,CASKAVRGSGEQYF,TGTGCCAGCAAGGCCGTCAGGGGGTCAGGGGAGCAGTACTTC
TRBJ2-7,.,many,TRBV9,CASSVEGNEQYF,TGTGCCAGCAGCGTAGAGGGGAACGAGCAGTACTTC
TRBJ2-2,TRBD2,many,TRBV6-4,CASDPSGSFTVHGELFF,TGTGCCAGCGACCCTAGCGGGAGTTTTACGGTCCACGGGGAGCTGTTTTTT
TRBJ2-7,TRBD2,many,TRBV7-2,CASMISGGYEQYF,TGTGCCAGCATGATTAGCGGGGGCTACGAGCAGTACTTC
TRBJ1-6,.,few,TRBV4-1,CASSQTGSYNSPLHF,TGCGCCAGCAGCCAAACAGGGTCGTATAATTCACCCCTCCACTTT
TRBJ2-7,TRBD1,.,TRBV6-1,CASRKPRDSSYEQYF,TGTGCCAGCAGAAAACCCCGGGACAGCTCATACGAGCAGTACTTC